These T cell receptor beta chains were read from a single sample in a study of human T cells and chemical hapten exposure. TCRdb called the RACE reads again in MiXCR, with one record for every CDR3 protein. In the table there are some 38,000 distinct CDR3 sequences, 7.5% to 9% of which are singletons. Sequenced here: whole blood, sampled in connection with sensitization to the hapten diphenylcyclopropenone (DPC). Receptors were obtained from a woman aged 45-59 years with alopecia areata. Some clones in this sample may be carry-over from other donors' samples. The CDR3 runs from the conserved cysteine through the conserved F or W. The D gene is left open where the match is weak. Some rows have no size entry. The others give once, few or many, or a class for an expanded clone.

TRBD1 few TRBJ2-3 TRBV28 CASSSPGTGVRDTQYF TGTGCCAGCAGTTCCCCGGGGACAGGGGTACGAGATACGCAGTATTTT
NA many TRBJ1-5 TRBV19 CASTDPRGHYSNQPQHF TGTGCCAGTACCGATCCCCGAGGGCACTATAGCAATCAGCCCCAGCATTTT
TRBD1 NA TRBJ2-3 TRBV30 CAWSVLQGAPQYF TGTGCCTGGAGTGTTCTACAGGGGGCCCCGCAGTATTTT
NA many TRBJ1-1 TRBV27 CASSSFTGNTEAFF TGTGCCAGCAGTTCTTTTACAGGGAACACTGAAGCTTTCTTT
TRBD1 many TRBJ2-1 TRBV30 CAWSPLTGKGAYNEQFF TGTGCCTGGAGTCCACTGACAGGGAAGGGGGCCTACAATGAGCAGTTCTTC
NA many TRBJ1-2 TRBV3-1 CASSQGQGVSFYGYTF TGTGCCAGCAGCCAAGGGCAAGGCGTATCGTTTTATGGCTACACCTTC
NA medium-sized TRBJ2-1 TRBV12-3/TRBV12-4 CASSPFGGTQFF TGTGCCAGCAGCCCATTCGGGGGAACGCAGTTCTTC
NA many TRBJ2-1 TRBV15 CATSRDGRLPYNEQFF TGTGCCACCAGCAGAGATGGAAGGCTTCCTTACAATGAGCAGTTCTTC
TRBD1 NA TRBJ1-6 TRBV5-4 CAATRTGHSPLHF TGTGCTGCCACCCGGACAGGGCACTCACCCCTCCACTTT
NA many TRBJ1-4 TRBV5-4 CASSPVTVTNEKLFF TGTGCCAGCAGCCCGGTGACGGTTACGAATGAAAAACTGTTTTTT
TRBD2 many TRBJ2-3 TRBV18 CASSSELAGYTDTQYF TGTGCCAGCTCCTCCGAACTAGCGGGATACACAGATACGCAGTATTTT
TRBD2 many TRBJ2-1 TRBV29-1 CSALTSGSRRSYNEQFF TGCAGCGCCCTGACTAGCGGGAGCAGGAGGTCCTACAATGAGCAGTTCTTC
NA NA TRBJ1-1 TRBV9 CASTNPGIRNTEAFF TGTGCCAGCACGAACCCCGGGATCCGAAACACTGAAGCTTTCTTT
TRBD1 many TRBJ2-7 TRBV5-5 CASSLPGQGVGEQYF TGTGCCAGCAGCTTGCCGGGACAGGGGGTCGGAGAGCAGTACTTC
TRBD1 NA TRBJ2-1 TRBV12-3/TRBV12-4 CASSYRGTGNEQFF TGTGCCAGCAGCTACAGGGGTACTGGAAATGAGCAGTTCTTC
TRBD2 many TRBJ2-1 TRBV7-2 CASSLEAGGRFF TGTGCCAGCAGCTTAGAAGCGGGAGGGAGGTTCTTC
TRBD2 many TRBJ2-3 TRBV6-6 CASSAQTSGVRVATQYF TGTGCCAGCAGTGCTCAGACTAGCGGGGTCCGGGTAGCTACGCAGTATTTT
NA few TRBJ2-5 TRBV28 CTSRVTGLLETQYF TGTACCAGCAGGGTCACAGGGCTCCTAGAGACCCAGTACTTC
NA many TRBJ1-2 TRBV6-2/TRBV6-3 CASSYGGRAGSYGYTF TGTGCCAGCAGTTACGGTGGGAGGGCCGGCAGCTATGGCTACACCTTC
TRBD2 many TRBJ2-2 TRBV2 CASDPSGSAGELFF TGTGCCAGCGACCCTAGCGGGAGCGCCGGGGAGCTGTTTTTT
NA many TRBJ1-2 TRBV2 CASGEEIRTPYGYTF TGTGCCAGCGGTGAAGAAATCCGGACACCCTATGGCTACACCTTC
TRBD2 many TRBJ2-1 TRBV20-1 CSATVLAGGLNEQFF TGCAGTGCTACTGTACTAGCGGGAGGACTCAATGAGCAGTTCTTC
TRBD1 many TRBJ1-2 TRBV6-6 CASSHRGKGYGYTF TGTGCCAGCAGTCACAGGGGCAAGGGGTATGGCTACACCTTC
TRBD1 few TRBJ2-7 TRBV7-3 CASTIRPRDRSYEQYF TGTGCCAGCACCATCCGACCCCGGGACAGGAGCTACGAGCAGTACTTC
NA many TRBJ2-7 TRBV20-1 CSAFSRHEQYF TGCAGTGCTTTTAGCCGGCATGAGCAGTACTTC
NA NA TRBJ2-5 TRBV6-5 CASSQPGETQYF TGTGCCAGCAGTCAACCCGGCGAGACCCAGTACTTC
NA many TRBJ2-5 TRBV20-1 CSAREGIYQETQYF TGCAGTGCTAGGGAGGGAATATACCAAGAGACCCAGTACTTC
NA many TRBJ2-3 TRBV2 CASSEDRVISSTDTQYF TGTGCCAGCAGTGAAGACCGCGTAATCTCTAGCACAGATACGCAGTATTTT
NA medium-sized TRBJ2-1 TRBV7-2 CASGMRSGHNEQFF TGTGCCAGCGGGATGCGGAGCGGACACAATGAGCAGTTCTTC
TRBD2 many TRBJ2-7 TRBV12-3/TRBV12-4 CASSLPGRAYEQYF TGTGCCAGCAGCCTTCCGGGGAGGGCTTACGAGCAGTACTTC
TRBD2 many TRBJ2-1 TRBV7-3 CASSLFPPSGSYNEQFF TGTGCCAGCAGCTTATTCCCACCTAGCGGCTCCTACAATGAGCAGTTCTTC
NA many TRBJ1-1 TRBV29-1 CSAAEGLNTEAFF TGCAGCGCCGCGGAGGGGTTGAACACTGAAGCTTTCTTT
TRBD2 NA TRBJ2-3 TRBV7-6 CASSLARQMTSSHTDTQYF TGTGCCAGCAGCTTAGCGAGGCAGATGACTAGCAGTCACACAGATACGCAGTATTTT
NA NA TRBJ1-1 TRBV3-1 CASSQDSPGTTEAFF TGTGCCAGCAGCCAAGATTCTCCGGGGACAACTGAAGCTTTCTTT
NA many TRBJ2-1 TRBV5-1 CASSLRAGQLGNEQFF TGCGCCAGCAGCCTGAGGGCCGGACAGCTGGGCAATGAGCAGTTCTTC
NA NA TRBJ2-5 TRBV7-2 CASSLGQHQETQYF TGTGCCAGCAGCTTAGGACAACACCAAGAGACCCAGTACTTC
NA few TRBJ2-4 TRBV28 CASSLGAAKNIQYF TGTGCCAGCAGTTTAGGGGCCGCCAAAAACATTCAGTACTTC
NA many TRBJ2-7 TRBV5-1 CASSLDLNTNSYEQYF TGCGCCAGCAGCTTGGATCTCAATACCAACTCCTACGAGCAGTACTTC
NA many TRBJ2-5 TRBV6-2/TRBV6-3 CASSYSRGLQETQYF TGTGCCAGCAGTTACTCGCGAGGCCTACAAGAGACCCAGTACTTC
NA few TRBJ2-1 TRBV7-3 CASSLSSLANNEQFF TGTGCCAGCAGCTTAAGTTCTCTAGCGAACAATGAGCAGTTCTTC
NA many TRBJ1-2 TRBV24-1 CATSDSAMRGYTF TGTGCCACCAGTGATTCGGCGATGCGAGGCTACACCTTC
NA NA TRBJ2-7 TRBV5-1 CASSTGASYEQYF TGCGCCAGCAGCACCGGGGCTTCCTACGAGCAGTACTTC
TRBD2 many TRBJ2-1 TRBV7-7 CASSSWTSGIDEQFF TGTGCTAGCAGCTCCTGGACTAGCGGGATCGATGAGCAGTTCTTC
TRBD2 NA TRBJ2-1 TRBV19 CASSPRTSGTNNEQFF TGTGCCAGTAGTCCCCGGACTAGCGGGACTAACAATGAGCAGTTCTTC
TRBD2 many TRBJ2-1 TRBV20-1 CSVREGTQAEQFF TGCAGTGTGCGGGAGGGCACCCAGGCTGAGCAGTTCTTC
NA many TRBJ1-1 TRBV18 CASSPQVPISLNTEAFF TGTGCCAGCTCACCACAAGTGCCAATCTCCTTGAACACTGAAGCTTTCTTT
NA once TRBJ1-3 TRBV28 CASSPARGTPGNTIYF TGTGCCAGCAGTCCCGCGCGAGGGACACCTGGAAACACCATATATTTT
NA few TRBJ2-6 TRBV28 CASYPQTGANVLTF TGTGCCAGCTATCCCCAGACCGGGGCCAACGTCCTGACTTTC
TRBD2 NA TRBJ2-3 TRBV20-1 CSAPYREGRTDTQYF TGCAGTGCTCCCTATCGGGAGGGCCGGACAGATACGCAGTATTTT
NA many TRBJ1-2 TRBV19 CASTMDGTYGYTF TGTGCCAGTACTATGGACGGAACCTATGGCTACACCTTC
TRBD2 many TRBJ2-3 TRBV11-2 CASSFTGGAATDTQYF TGTGCCAGCAGCTTTACGGGGGGGGCAGCCACAGATACGCAGTATTTT
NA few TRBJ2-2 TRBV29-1 CSGLTGSNTGELFF TGCAGCGGTTTGACAGGCTCGAACACCGGGGAGCTGTTTTTT
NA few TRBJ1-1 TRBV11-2 CASTDRNTEAFF TGTGCCAGCACGGACAGAAACACTGAAGCTTTCTTT
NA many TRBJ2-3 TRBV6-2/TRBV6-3 CASSYSGAADTQYF TGTGCCAGCAGTTACTCGGGAGCGGCAGATACGCAGTATTTT
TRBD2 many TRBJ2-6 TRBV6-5 CASSYSRGRASGANVLTF TGTGCCAGCAGTTACTCGCGCGGGAGGGCCTCTGGGGCCAACGTCCTGACTTTC